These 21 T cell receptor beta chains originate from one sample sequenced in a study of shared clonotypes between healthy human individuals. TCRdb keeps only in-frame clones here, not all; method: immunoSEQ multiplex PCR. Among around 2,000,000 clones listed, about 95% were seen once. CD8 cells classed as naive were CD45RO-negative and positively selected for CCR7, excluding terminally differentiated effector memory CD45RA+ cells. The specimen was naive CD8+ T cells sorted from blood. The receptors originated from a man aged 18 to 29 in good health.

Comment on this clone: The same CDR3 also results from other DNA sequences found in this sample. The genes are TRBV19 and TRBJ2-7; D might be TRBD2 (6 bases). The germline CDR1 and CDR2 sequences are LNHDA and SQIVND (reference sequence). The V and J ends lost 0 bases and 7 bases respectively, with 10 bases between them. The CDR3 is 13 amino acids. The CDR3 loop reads CASSIDGEEEQYF. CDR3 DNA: TGTGCCAGTAGTATAGACGGGGAGGAAGAGCAGTACTTC.

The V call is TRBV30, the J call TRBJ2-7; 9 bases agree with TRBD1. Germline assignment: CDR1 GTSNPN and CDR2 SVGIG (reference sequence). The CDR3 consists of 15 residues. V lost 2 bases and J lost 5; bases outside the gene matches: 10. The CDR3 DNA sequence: TGTGCCTGGAGTCTCCCCGGGACAGGGTTTAACGAGCAGTACTTC. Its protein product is CAWSLPGTGFNEQYF. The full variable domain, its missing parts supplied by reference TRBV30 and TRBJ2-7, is SQTIHQWPATLVQPVGSPLSLECTVEGTSNPNLYWYRQAAGRGLQLLFYSVGIGQISSEVPQNLSASRPQDRQFILSSKKLLLSDSGFYLCAWSLPGTGFNEQYFGPGTRLTVT.

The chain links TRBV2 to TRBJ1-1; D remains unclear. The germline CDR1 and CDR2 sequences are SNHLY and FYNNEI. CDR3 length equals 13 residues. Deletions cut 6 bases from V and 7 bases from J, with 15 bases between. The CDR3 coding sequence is TGTGCCAGCAGCCTAGACCGCGACGGTGAAGCTTTCTTT. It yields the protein CASSLDRDGEAFF. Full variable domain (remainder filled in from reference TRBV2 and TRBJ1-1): EPEVTQTPSHQVTQMGQEVILRCVPISNHLYFYWYRQILGQKVEFLVSFYNNEISEKSEIFDDQFSVERPDGSNFTLKIRSTKLEDSAMYFCASSLDRDGEAFFGQGTRLTVV.

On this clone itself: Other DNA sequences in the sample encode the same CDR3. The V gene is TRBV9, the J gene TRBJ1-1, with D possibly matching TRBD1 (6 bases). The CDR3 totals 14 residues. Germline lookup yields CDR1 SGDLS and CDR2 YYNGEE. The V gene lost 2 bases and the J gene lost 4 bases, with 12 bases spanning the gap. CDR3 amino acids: CASSVAGEGTEAFF. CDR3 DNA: TGTGCCAGCAGCGTCGCAGGGGAAGGCACTGAAGCTTTCTTT.

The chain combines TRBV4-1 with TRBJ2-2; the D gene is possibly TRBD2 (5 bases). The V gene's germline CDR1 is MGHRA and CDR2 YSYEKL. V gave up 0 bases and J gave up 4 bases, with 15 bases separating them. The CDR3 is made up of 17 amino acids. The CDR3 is CASSQDQGGAGTGELFF. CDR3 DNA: TGCGCCAGCAGCCAAGATCAAGGCGGCGCGGGCACCGGGGAGCTGTTTTTT.

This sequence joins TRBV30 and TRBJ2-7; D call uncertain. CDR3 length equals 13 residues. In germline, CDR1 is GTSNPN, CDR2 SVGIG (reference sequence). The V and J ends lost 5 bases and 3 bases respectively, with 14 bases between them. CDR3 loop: CAWEPISDYEQYF. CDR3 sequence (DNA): TGTGCCTGGGAACCTATTTCGGACTACGAGCAGTACTTC.

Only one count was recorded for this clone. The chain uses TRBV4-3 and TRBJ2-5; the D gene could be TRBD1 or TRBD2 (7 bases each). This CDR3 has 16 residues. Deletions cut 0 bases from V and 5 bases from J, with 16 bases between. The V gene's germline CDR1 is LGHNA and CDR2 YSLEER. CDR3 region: CASSQDMGQGGETQYF. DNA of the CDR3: TGCGCCAGCAGCCAAGACATGGGGCAGGGGGGGGAGACCCAGTACTTC.

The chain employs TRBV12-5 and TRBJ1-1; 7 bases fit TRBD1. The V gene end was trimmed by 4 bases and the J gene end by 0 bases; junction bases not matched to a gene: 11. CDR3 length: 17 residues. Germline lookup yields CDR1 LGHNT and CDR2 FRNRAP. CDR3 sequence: CASGSAGTADMNTEAFF. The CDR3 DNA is TGTGCTAGTGGTTCGGCCGGGACAGCCGATATGAACACTGAAGCTTTCTTT.

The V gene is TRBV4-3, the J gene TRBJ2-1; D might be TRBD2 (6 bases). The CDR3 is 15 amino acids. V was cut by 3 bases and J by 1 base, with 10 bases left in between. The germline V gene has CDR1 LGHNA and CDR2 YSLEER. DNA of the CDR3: TGCGCCAGCAGCCACACTCGGGGGTCCTACAATGAGCAGTTCTTC. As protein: CASSHTRGSYNEQFF.

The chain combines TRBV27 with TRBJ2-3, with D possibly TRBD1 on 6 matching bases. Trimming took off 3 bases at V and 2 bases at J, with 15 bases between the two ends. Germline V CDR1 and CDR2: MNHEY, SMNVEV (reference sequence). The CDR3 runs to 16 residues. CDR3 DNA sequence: TGTGCCAGCAGTTTGTGGTTGGGGGCGGTCACAGATACGCAGTATTTT. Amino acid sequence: CASSLWLGAVTDTQYF.

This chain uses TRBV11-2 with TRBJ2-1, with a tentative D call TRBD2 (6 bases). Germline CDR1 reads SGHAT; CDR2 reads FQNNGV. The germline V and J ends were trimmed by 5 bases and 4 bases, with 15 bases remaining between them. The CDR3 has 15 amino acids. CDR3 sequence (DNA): TGTGCCAGCAGCGCCCGGGACTGGGGTTACAATGAGCAGTTCTTC. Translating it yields CASSARDWGYNEQFF.

CDR3 coding DNA: TGTGCCAGCCTAGCGGGGGGGAACACAGATACGCAGTATTTT. This gives the protein CASLAGGNTDTQYF. The chain is built from TRBV11-1 and TRBJ2-3; 12 nucleotides line up with TRBD2. The germline V gene encodes CDR1 SGHAT and CDR2 FQDESV (reference sequence). V trimming: 8 bases; J trimming: 2 bases; junction bases outside the gene matches: 2. This CDR3 is 14 amino acids long.

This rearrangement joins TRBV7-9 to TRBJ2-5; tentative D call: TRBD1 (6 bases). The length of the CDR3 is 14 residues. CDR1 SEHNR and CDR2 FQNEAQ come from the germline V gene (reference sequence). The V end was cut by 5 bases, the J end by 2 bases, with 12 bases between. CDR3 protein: CASSPWTEQETQYF. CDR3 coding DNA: TGTGCCAGCAGCCCCTGGACAGAGCAAGAGACCCAGTACTTC. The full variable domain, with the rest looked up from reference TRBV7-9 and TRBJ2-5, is DTGVSQNPRHKITKRGQNVTFRCDPISEHNRLYWYRQTLGQGPEFLTYFQNEAQLEKSRLLSDRFSAERPKGSFSTLEIQRTEQGDSAMYLCASSPWTEQETQYFGPGTRLLVL.

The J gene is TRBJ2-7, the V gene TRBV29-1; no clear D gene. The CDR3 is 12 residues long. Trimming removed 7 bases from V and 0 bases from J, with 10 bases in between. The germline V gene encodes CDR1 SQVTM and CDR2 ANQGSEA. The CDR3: CSAQDHSYEQYF. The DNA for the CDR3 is TGCAGCGCCCAGGACCACTCCTACGAGCAGTACTTC.

The CDR3 spells CASSLGGGTEAFF. The CDR3 DNA is TGTGCCAGCAGCTTAGGTGGTGGCACTGAAGCTTTCTTT. The chain combines TRBV7-3 with TRBJ1-1, with D unresolved. The CDR3 has 13 residues. V was trimmed by 2 bases and J by 4 bases, leaving 8 bases between them. Germline V gene data show CDR1 as SGHTA and CDR2 as FQGTGA. Combining the CDR3 with reference TRBV7-3 and TRBJ1-1 gives the whole variable domain GAGVSQTPSNKVTEKGKYVELRCDPISGHTALYWYRQSLGQGPEFLIYFQGTGAADDSGLPNDRFFAVRPEGSVSTLKIQRTERGDSAVYLCASSLGGGTEAFFGQGTRLTVV.

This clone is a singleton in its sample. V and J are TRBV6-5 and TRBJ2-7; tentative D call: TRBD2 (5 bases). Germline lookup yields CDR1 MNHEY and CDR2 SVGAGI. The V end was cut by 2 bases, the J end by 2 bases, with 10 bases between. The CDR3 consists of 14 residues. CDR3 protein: CASSYAEAPYEQYF. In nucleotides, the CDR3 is TGTGCCAGCAGTTACGCGGAGGCCCCCTACGAGCAGTACTTC.

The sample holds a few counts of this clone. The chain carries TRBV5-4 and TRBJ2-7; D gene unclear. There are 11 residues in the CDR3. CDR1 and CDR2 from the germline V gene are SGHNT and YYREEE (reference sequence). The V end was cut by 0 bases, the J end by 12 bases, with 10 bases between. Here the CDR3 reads CASSLDSERYF. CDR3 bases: TGTGCCAGCAGCTTGGATTCGGAGAGGTACTTC.

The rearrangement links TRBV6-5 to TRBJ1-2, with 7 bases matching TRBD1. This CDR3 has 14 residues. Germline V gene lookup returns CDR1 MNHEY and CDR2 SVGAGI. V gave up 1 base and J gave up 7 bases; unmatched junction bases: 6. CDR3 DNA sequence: TGTGCCAGCAGTTACTTGGAGGGGGCGCTTGGCTACACCTTC. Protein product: CASSYLEGALGYTF.

The CDR3 protein is CASSQARTSATYEQYF. The CDR3 bases are TGCGCCAGCAGCCAAGCCCGGACTAGCGCAACCTACGAGCAGTACTTC. V usage is TRBV4-3 and J usage is TRBJ2-7; 9 bases align to TRBD2. Germline CDR1 reads LGHNA; CDR2 reads YSLEER. Trimming at V came to 1 base and at J to 2 bases, leaving 6 bases not matched to a gene. This CDR3 spans 16 amino acids.

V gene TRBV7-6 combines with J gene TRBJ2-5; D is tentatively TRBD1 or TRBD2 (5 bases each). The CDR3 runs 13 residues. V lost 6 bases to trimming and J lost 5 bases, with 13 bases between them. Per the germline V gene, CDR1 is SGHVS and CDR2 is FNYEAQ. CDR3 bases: TGTGCCAGCAGGTCCCAAGGGGAGGAGACCCAGTACTTC. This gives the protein CASRSQGEETQYF.

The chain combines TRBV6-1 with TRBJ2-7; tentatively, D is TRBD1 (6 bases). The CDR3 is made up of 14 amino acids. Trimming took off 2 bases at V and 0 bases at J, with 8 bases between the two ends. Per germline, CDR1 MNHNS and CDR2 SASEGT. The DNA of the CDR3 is TGTGCCAGCAGTGAAACACAGGGCTCCTACGAGCAGTACTTC. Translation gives CASSETQGSYEQYF.